These T cell receptor beta chains were read from a single sample in a study of blood T cell repertoires in COVID-19. Using immunoSEQ multiplex PCR, the repertoire was profiled, and TCRdb retains in-frame clones only, with some absent. The table lists about 210,000 clones, around four fifths of them singletons, with around 8.8% in the top ten. Sample: PBMCs or T cells enriched from blood (not recorded which). All receptors come from a man aged 35-49 years who had recovered from COVID-19. Each CDR3 is given with its conserved first and last residue. Fields, in order: V gene, J gene, clone size, D gene, CDR3 DNA, CDR3 protein. The D gene is left open where the match is weak. Some rows have no size entry. The others give once, few or many, or a class for an expanded clone.

TRBV5-8	TRBJ1-4	NA	NA	TGTGCCAGCAGAGCGACGGGAGGCCCAAATGAAAAACTGTTTTTT	CASRATGGPNEKLFF
TRBV27	TRBJ1-6	NA	TRBD1	TGTGCCAGCAGTCCACGCGGACAGGGGGTCAGGGGTAATTCACCCCTCCACTTT	CASSPRGQGVRGNSPLHF
TRBV9	TRBJ2-2	NA	NA	TGTGCCAGCAGCGTAGGAAGAGTGACCGGGGAGCTGTTTTTT	CASSVGRVTGELFF
TRBV18	TRBJ1-1	once	NA	TGTGCCAGCTCACCTAGACAGGTCTCAAACACTGAAGCTTTCTTT	CASSPRQVSNTEAFF
TRBV10-1	TRBJ2-7	NA	NA	TGCGCCAGCAGTGGACGCGGGACTGGCCACGAGCAGTACTTC	CASSGRGTGHEQYF
TRBV29-1	TRBJ2-1	NA	TRBD1	TGCAGCGTTGAGGGGACAGGCAGCAATGAGCAGTTCTTC	CSVEGTGSNEQFF
TRBV5-1	TRBJ1-1	NA	NA	TGCGCCAGCAGCTCTATACAGGGGAACACTGAAGCTTTCTTT	CASSSIQGNTEAFF
TRBV14	TRBJ1-2	NA	NA	TGTGCCAGCAGCCAGCAGGGGTACTATGGCTACACCTTC	CASSQQGYYGYTF
TRBV7-3	TRBJ2-1	NA	TRBD2	TGTGCCAGCAGGGTGACTAGCGGATCCAATGAGCAGTTCTTC	CASRVTSGSNEQFF
TRBV25-1	TRBJ1-2	NA	TRBD1	TGTGCCAGCCAAGTGGGACAGGGGGATCGTGGCTACACCTTC	CASQVGQGDRGYTF
TRBV29-1	TRBJ2-5	NA	NA	TGCAGCGTTGAAGAAGTAGGTAGAGGAGAGACCCAGTACTTC	CSVEEVGRGETQYF
TRBV3-1/TRBV3-2	TRBJ1-2	NA	NA	TGTGCCAGCAGCCATCTCTCGGGTAGTAACTATGGCTACACCTTC	CASSHLSGSNYGYTF
TRBV9	TRBJ2-1	NA	TRBD2	TGTGCCAGCAGAATCCCCGAAAGCGGGGCCCCCTACAATGAGCAGTTCTTC	CASRIPESGAPYNEQFF
TRBV15	TRBJ1-2	NA	TRBD1	TGTGCCACCAAACCTGGACAGGGAGAAGGCTACACCTTC	CATKPGQGEGYTF
TRBV6-5	TRBJ1-1	NA	TRBD1	TGTGCCAGCAGCGACAGGGGAAGGGATACTGAAGCTTTCTTT	CASSDRGRDTEAFF
TRBV7-9	TRBJ2-3	once	NA	TGTGCCAGCAGCATAAGGGCCAGGGCGGTCAGCACAGATACGCAGTATTTT	CASSIRARAVSTDTQYF
TRBV6-5	TRBJ1-5	NA	TRBD1	TGTGCCAGCAGCGACAGGGAATCAAATCAGCCCCAGCATTTT	CASSDRESNQPQHF
TRBV5-5	TRBJ1-1	NA	TRBD1	TGTGCCAGCAGCTTGCCGGGACAGATAACCGAAGCTTTCTTT	CASSLPGQITEAFF
TRBV7-8	TRBJ2-5	NA	TRBD1	TGTGCCAGCAGCCGGCACTGGACAGGGGGGCAAGAGACCCAGTACTTC	CASSRHWTGGQETQYF
TRBV19	TRBJ2-1	NA	TRBD2	TGTGCCAGTAGTACCGAGCGGGGGAGCTCCTACAATGAGCAGTTCTTC	CASSTERGSSYNEQFF
TRBV19	TRBJ2-6	NA	NA	TGTGCCAGTAGTATAGATCGGTGGGGGCAGTTGAGCTCTGGGGCCAACGTCCTGACTTTC	CASSIDRWGQLSSGANVLTF
TRBV3-1/TRBV3-2	TRBJ1-4	NA	NA	TGTGCCAGCAGCCAAGTCGCGACAGGCCGGGAAAAACTGTTTTTT	CASSQVATGREKLFF
TRBV6-1	TRBJ2-3	NA	TRBD2	TGTGCCAGCAGTGAAGAAGGCGCCCTCGGGACTACCGACGGGACTTTT	CASSEEGALGTTDGTF
TRBV2	TRBJ2-7	NA	TRBD2	TGTGCCAGCAGTCTGACTAGCGGGGGGGCCGGGTCCTACGAGCAGTACTTC	CASSLTSGGAGSYEQYF
TRBV29-1	TRBJ2-1	NA	TRBD2	TGCAGCGTTGAAGGGAAGGGACTAGCGGGGATCTCCTACAATGAGCAGTTCTTC	CSVEGKGLAGISYNEQFF
TRBV19	TRBJ2-4	NA	NA	TGTGCCAGTAGTATAGCCGGGGACATTCAGTACTTC	CASSIAGDIQYF
TRBV9	TRBJ2-1	NA	TRBD2	TGTGCCAGCAGCGTTAGCGGGGGGAGCTCCTACAATGAGCAGTTCTTC	CASSVSGGSSYNEQFF
TRBV24-1	TRBJ1-1	NA	TRBD1	TGTGCCACCAGTGACGGGAGACAGGGGCTGAACACTGAAGCTTTCTTT	CATSDGRQGLNTEAFF
TRBV19	TRBJ2-1	once	TRBD2	TGTGCCAGTACCCCGACTAGCGCATACAATGAGCAGTTCTTC	CASTPTSAYNEQFF
TRBV7-9	TRBJ1-2	NA	TRBD1	TGTGCCAGCAGGTTAGGGACAGGCTATGGCTACACCTTC	CASRLGTGYGYTF
TRBV2	TRBJ1-1	NA	NA	TGTGCCAGCAGCCCCCCGGGAGGGGGCACTGAAGCTTTCTTT	CASSPPGGGTEAFF